This T cell receptor (beta chain) was captured in a study of blood T cell repertoires in COVID-19. Study details: T cells, B-cell-depleted T cells, or PBMCs provided the cDNA or gDNA that served as material.

This clone was seen only once. Per the authors' pipeline: Counts of nucleated cells, estimated from reference gene primer amplification, were obtained. The repertoire was sequenced with immunoSEQ multiplex PCR; TCRdb's copy has only in-frame clones and lacks some. V and J calls and clone size are copied from that table; D and trimming were computed from the DNA. The data hold tens of thousands of clones, with around 85% observed a single time. Germline V gives CDR1 MNHNS, CDR2 SASEGT. The CDR3 runs 13 residues. V lost 2 bases and J 8 bases, leaving 12 bases between the germline ends. The TCR comes from a woman aged 60 to 75 with acute or convalescent COVID-19. The sample comprised peripheral blood. V is TRBV6-1 and J is TRBJ1-2; no definite D call. In DNA, the CDR3 is TGTGCCAGCAGTGAAAGGGTCGGGGAGGGCTACACCTTC. Its translation is CASSERVGEGYTF.